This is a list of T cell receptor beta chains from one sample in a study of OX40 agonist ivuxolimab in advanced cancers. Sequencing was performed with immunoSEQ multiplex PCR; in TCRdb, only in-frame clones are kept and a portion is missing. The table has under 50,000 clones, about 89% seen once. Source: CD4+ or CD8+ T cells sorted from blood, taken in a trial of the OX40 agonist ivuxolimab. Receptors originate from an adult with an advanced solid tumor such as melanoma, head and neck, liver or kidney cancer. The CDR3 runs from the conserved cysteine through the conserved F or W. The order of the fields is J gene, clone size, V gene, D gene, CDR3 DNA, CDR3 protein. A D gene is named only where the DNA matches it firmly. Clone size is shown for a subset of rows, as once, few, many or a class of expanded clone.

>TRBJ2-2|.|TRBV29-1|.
TGCAGCACAGACTCAGTTGCCGGGGAGCTGTTTTTT
CSTDSVAGELFF
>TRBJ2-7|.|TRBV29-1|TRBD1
TGCAGCGTTGAGGGACAGGGAAAGTACGAGCAGTACTTC
CSVEGQGKYEQYF
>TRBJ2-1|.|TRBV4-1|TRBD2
TGCGCCAGCAGCCAAGATGAGCGGGGGGGCCGGTTCTTC
CASSQDERGGRFF
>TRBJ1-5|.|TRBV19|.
TGTGTCAGTAGTATGGCCGTCTATAGCAATCAGCCCCAGCATTTT
CVSSMAVYSNQPQHF
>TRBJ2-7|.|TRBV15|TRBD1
TGTGCCGCCTCCCGGGACAGGGGGGCCGAGCAGTACTTC
CAASRDRGAEQYF
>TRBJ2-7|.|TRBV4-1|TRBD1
TGCGCCAGCAGCTGGGACAGGGGCCACGAGCAGTACTTC
CASSWDRGHEQYF
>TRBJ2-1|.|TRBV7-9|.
TGTGCCAGCAGCTTAGGGGGGGCGAGGGATGAGCAGTTCTTC
CASSLGGARDEQFF
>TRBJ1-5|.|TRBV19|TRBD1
TGTGCCAGTAGTATCCCACAGGGGGCGCCGAATCAGCCCCAGCATTTT
CASSIPQGAPNQPQHF
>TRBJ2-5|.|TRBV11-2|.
TGTGCCAGCAGGCCCTACCAGGGGCACCAAGAGACCCAGTACTTC
CASRPYQGHQETQYF
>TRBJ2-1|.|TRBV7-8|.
TGTGCCAGCAGCTTAGGTGTGGAGGGCCGCCTGGATGAGCAGTTCTTC
CASSLGVEGRLDEQFF
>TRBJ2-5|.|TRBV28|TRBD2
TGTGCCAGCAACCCCCGACTAGCGGAGGTGAAGGGAGAGACCCAGTACTTC
CASNPRLAEVKGETQYF
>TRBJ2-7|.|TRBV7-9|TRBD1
TGTGCCAGCAGTGGAAGGACAGGGCGCAACGAGCAGTACTTC
CASSGRTGRNEQYF
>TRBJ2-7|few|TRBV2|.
TGTGCCAGCAGGAAGGAAGGGACACCCACCTACGAGCAGTACTTC
CASRKEGTPTYEQYF
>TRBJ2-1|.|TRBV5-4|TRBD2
TGTGCCAGCAGCTCGTGGACTAGCGGGGACTACAATGAGCAGTTCTTC
CASSSWTSGDYNEQFF
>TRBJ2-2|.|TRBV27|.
TGTGCCAGCAGCTGGGGTTTCAACACCGGGGAGCTGTTTTTT
CASSWGFNTGELFF
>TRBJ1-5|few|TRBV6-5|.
TGTGCCAGCAGTTACGCCGCGGGGCCCCAGCATTTT
CASSYAAGPQHF
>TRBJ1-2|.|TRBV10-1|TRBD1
TGCGCCAGCAGCCGACAGGGAGAGCCTAACTATGGCTACACCTTC
CASSRQGEPNYGYTF
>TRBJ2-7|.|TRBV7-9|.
TGTGCCAGCACCTCAAGCACAACCTACGAGCAGTACTTC
CASTSSTTYEQYF
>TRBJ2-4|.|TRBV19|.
TGTGCCAGTAGTCCCCTTCAGAGTTTGATAGCCAAAAACATTCAGTACTTC
CASSPLQSLIAKNIQYF
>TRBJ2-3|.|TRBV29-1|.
TGCAGCGTTGAAGATCTCCTTACCACATCCCCAGATACGCAGTATTTT
CSVEDLLTTSPDTQYF
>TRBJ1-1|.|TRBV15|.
TGTGCCACCAGCAGAGTCCAGGGTGGCACTGAAGCTTTCTTT
CATSRVQGGTEAFF
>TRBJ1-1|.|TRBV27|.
TGTGCCAGCAGTTTCGGCAGGGGGAACACTGAAGCTTTCTTT
CASSFGRGNTEAFF
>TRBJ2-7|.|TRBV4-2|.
TGTGCCAGCAGCTACTTCGGGGGACTCGCCTCCTACGAGCAGTACTTC
CASSYFGGLASYEQYF
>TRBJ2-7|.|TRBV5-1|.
TGCGCCAGCAGCTTCGAGTCGGGAGAGCAGTACTTC
CASSFESGEQYF
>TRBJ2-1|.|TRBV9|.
TGTGCCAGCAGCGTAGGAGGGGCCAGGAGCAATGAGCAGTTCTTC
CASSVGGARSNEQFF
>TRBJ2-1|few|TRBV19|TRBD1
TGTGCCAGTAGTCTGGGACAGGCGTACAATGAGCAGTTCTTC
CASSLGQAYNEQFF
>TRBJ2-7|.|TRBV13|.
TGTGCCAGCAGCTCCACTCCCGCCGGGCAGTACTTC
CASSSTPAGQYF
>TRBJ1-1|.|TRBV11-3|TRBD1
TGTGCCAGCAGCGGGGGACAGGACACTTTCTTT
CASSGGQDTFF
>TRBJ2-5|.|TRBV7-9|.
TGTGCCAGCAGCTTTCTCAATTTAGGAGCCCAGTACTTC
CASSFLNLGAQYF
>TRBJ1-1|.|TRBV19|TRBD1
TGTGCCAGTAGTATAGTTAGCTGGGACAGGGGGAACACTGAAGCTTTCTTT
CASSIVSWDRGNTEAFF
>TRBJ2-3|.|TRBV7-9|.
TGTGCCAGCAGCTTTTCGTCTGATACGCAGTATTTT
CASSFSSDTQYF
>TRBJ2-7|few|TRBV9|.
TGTGCCAGCAGCGGGGTCTTCTCCTACGAGCAGTACTTC
CASSGVFSYEQYF
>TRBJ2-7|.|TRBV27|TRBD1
TGTGCCAGCAGTTTTACAGGGGGCCTCTTAACCTACGAGCAGTACTTC
CASSFTGGLLTYEQYF
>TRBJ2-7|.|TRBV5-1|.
TGCGCCAGCAGCTTGGCCGGGCATAACTACGAGCAGTACTTC
CASSLAGHNYEQYF
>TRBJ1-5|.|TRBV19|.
TGTGCCAGTACTGGCGCAGAGAACATCAATCAGCCCCAGCATTTT
CASTGAENINQPQHF
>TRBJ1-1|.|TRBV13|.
TGTGCCAGCAGCTTCTGGGGCGCGGGCACTGAAGCTTTCTTT
CASSFWGAGTEAFF
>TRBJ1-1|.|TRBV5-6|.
TGTGCCAGCAGCTTGGTCTGGCAGATGAACACTGAAGCTTTCTTT
CASSLVWQMNTEAFF
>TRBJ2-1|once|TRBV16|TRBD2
TGTGCCAGCAGCCAAATGGTTAGCGGGACCAACAATGAGCAGTTCTTC
CASSQMVSGTNNEQFF
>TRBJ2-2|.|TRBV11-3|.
TGTGCCAGCAGCGGGGAGGCCGGGGAGCTGTTTTTT
CASSGEAGELFF
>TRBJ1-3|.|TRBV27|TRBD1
TGTGCCAGCAGTTTTACAGGGGGCATTGGAAACACCATATATTTT
CASSFTGGIGNTIYF
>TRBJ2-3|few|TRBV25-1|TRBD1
TGTGCCAGCTGGGACAGAGATACGCAGTATTTT
CASWDRDTQYF